This T cell receptor beta chain was recorded in a study of shared clonotypes between healthy human individuals. Notes on the study in general: What limited the represented genetic and exposure-history diversity was the small number of donors. The sampled material consisted only of blood, and tissue repertoires are likely to differ.

Unmatched junction bases numbered 1, after V lost 6 bases and J lost 1 base. Germline V lookup: CDR1 SGHRS, CDR2 YFSETQ. CDR3 size: 14 residues. This clone was observed a few times. Its antigen is unidentified. The protocol was immunoSEQ multiplex PCR, while the TCRdb copy is restricted to in-frame clones and leaves out a portion. The sample yields around 480,000 clones, almost 80% seen once. Roughly 82 million PBMCs served as the genomic DNA source for unsorted samples. Specimen: PBMCs. The source of this sequence is a woman aged 40 to 49 in good health. Some clones in this sample may be carry-over from other donors' samples. The chain joins TRBV5-1 to TRBJ2-2, with 9 positions matching TRBD2. The CDR3 DNA follows: TGCGCCAGCAAAGCGGGAGGGAACACCGGGGAGCTGTTTTTT. This translates into CASKAGGNTGELFF.